Below, one T cell receptor beta chain is given with its context. The antigen is undetermined. This entry is derived from a study of response to subunit inactivated influenza vaccine. The germline CDR1 and CDR2 sequences are SGHRS and YFSETQ. CDR3 length: 15 residues. The ends lost 2 bases at V and 5 bases at J; junction bases unmatched: 7. TCRdb reprocessed the RT-PCR reads via MiXCR and lists one record per CDR3 protein. This sample has more than 700,000 distinct CDR3 sequences, with about 20% found just once. Study conclusions and caveats: New T cells are recruited in small numbers by each seasonal influenza vaccination, according to the authors' suggestion.

The clonotype originates from a man in his fifties who received an inactivated influenza vaccine. The rearrangement uses TRBV5-1 and TRBJ2-3; 8 bases agree with TRBD1. The specimen was PBMCs from blood, collected around 5 days after vaccination. The CDR3 reads CASSFRTGSEDTQYF. The CDR3 bases are TGCGCCAGCAGCTTCAGGACAGGGTCCGAAGATACGCAGTATTTT.